This T cell receptor beta chain was sequenced during a study of OX40 agonist ivuxolimab in advanced cancers. Clones were read by immunoSEQ multiplex PCR, and TCRdb kept only the in-frame ones, dropping some. Here the sample spans about 70,000 clones, around 83% being singletons. As concerns this clone: Its target is not known.

The CDR3 spans 15 residues. Trimming left V 0 bases short and J 1 base short, with 10 bases between. Germline lookup yields CDR1 SGHNT and CDR2 YYREEE (reference sequence). The study's findings and limits: Expanded clones belonging to CD8+ T cells outnumbered, on average, those of CD4+.

The chain has TRBV5-4 and TRBJ1-1, with a weak D call TRBD1 (6 bases). Specimen: CD4+ or CD8+ T cells sorted from blood, collected in a trial of the OX40 agonist ivuxolimab. The TCR comes from an adult with an advanced solid tumor such as melanoma, head and neck, liver or kidney cancer. The DNA of the CDR3 is TGTGCCAGCAGCTTGGGGGGACACAAGAACACTGAAGCTTTCTTT. This gives the protein CASSLGGHKNTEAFF.